A selection of T cell receptor beta chains follows, all from one sample in a study of regulatory T cells in long-lasting Graves disease. TCRdb redid the calling of the multiplex PCR reads with MiXCR, one entry per CDR3 protein. The sample comprises 450,000 to 700,000 distinct CDR3 sequences, roughly 13% of which are singletons, and 10% rests with the top ten. These data also featured in a second study, about T cells in Graves' hyperthyroidism and ophthalmopathy.

Sequencing was performed on peripheral blood mononuclear cells (PBMCs), taken at new diagnosis, from a patient treated with antithyroid drugs. All receptors come from a man aged 25 to 45 with Graves disease. Each CDR3 is given with its conserved first and last residue. D genes are given only for firm matches. Clone size is shown for a subset of rows, as once, few, many or a class of expanded clone.

CDR3nt: TGTGCCAGCAGTGAAGGGGTGACAGGGCAGTTCTTC
CDR3aa: CASSEGVTGQFF
j_gene: TRBJ2-1
v_gene: TRBV6-1
d_gene: -
abundance: many

CDR3nt: TGCAGTGCTAGAGATTGGGAGCGGGAGTTCGCAGATACGCAGTATTTT
CDR3aa: CSARDWEREFADTQYF
j_gene: TRBJ2-3
v_gene: TRBV20-1
d_gene: TRBD2
abundance: many

CDR3nt: TGTGCCTGGTGCCCCGGACTAGCGGAGGACAATGAGCAGTTCTTC
CDR3aa: CAWCPGLAEDNEQFF
j_gene: TRBJ2-1
v_gene: TRBV30
d_gene: TRBD2
abundance: few

CDR3nt: TGTGCCAGCAGTTTTCGGGGCGCTAACTATGGCTACACCTTC
CDR3aa: CASSFRGANYGYTF
j_gene: TRBJ1-2
v_gene: TRBV12-3/TRBV12-4
d_gene: -
abundance: -

CDR3nt: TGCAGTGCTAGAGATCCCGACTCCCGCGGGGAGCTGTTTTTT
CDR3aa: CSARDPDSRGELFF
j_gene: TRBJ2-2
v_gene: TRBV20-1
d_gene: -
abundance: few

CDR3nt: TGCGCCAGCAGCCAAGTCGTGACAATCAACGAGCAGTACTTC
CDR3aa: CASSQVVTINEQYF
j_gene: TRBJ2-7
v_gene: TRBV4-1
d_gene: -
abundance: -

CDR3nt: TGTGCCAGCAGTGCTGTTCTACTAGGTGGCAATGAGCAGTTCTTC
CDR3aa: CASSAVLLGGNEQFF
j_gene: TRBJ2-1
v_gene: TRBV2
d_gene: -
abundance: many

CDR3nt: TGTGCCAGCAGCTTAGGGACAGGGAGACTATCTGGAAACACCATATATTTT
CDR3aa: CASSLGTGRLSGNTIYF
j_gene: TRBJ1-3
v_gene: TRBV7-9
d_gene: TRBD1
abundance: -

CDR3nt: TGTGCCAGCAGTTCTCCGGACTCCCGCGATGGCTACACCTTC
CDR3aa: CASSSPDSRDGYTF
j_gene: TRBJ1-2
v_gene: TRBV27
d_gene: -
abundance: -

CDR3nt: TGTGCCAGCAGAACAGGGGAGGGCATTCAGTACTTC
CDR3aa: CASRTGEGIQYF
j_gene: TRBJ2-4
v_gene: TRBV6-2/TRBV6-3
d_gene: -
abundance: many

CDR3nt: TGCGCCAGCAGCTTGACTAGCGGGAGGCTGCTGGAGACCCAGTACTTC
CDR3aa: CASSLTSGRLLETQYF
j_gene: TRBJ2-5
v_gene: TRBV5-1
d_gene: TRBD2
abundance: many

CDR3nt: TGCAGCGTCCTGACAGGGGGCTCCCCCAGGCGTGGCACAGATACGCAGTATTTT
CDR3aa: CSVLTGGSPRRGTDTQYF
j_gene: TRBJ2-3
v_gene: TRBV29-1
d_gene: TRBD1
abundance: many